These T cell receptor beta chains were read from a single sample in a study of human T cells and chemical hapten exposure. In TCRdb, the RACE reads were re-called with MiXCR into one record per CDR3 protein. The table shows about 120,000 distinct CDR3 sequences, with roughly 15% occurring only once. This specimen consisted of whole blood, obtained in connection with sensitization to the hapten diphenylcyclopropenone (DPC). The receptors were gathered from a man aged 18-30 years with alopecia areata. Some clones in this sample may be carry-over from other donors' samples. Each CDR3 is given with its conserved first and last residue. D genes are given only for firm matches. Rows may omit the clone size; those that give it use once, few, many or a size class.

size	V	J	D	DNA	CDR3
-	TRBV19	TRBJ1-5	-	TGTGCCAGTAGTATGTATCGAGGGACACATCAGCCCCAGCATTTT	CASSMYRGTHQPQHF
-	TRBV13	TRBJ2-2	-	TGTGCCAGCAGCGTCCGGAACACCGGGGAGCTGTTTTTT	CASSVRNTGELFF
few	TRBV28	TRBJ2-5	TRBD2	TGTGCCAGCAGTCTGCCTCTAGCGGGGGGCGCGGAGACCCAGTACTTC	CASSLPLAGGAETQYF
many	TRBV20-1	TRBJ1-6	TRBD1	TGCAGTGCTCTACAGGGGGCCGGGTCACCCCTCCACTTT	CSALQGAGSPLHF
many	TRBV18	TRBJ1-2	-	TGTGCCAGCTCCAGTCCCGGGCGCCAATCTTCCTACACCTTC	CASSSPGRQSSYTF
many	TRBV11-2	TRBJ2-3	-	TGTGCCAGCAGCTTAGAGCCGGACAGATACACAGATACGCAGTATTTT	CASSLEPDRYTDTQYF
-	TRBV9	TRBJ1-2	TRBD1	TGTGCCAGCAGCTTTGGACAGGGAGCTAACTATGGCTACACCTTC	CASSFGQGANYGYTF
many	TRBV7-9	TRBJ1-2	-	TGTGCCACCCGGGCCTTAAGGGCAGGCTACACCTTC	CATRALRAGYTF
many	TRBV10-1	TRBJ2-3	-	TGCGCCAGCAACCGGGGGAAAAGCACAGATACGCAGTATTTT	CASNRGKSTDTQYF
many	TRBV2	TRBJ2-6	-	TGTGCCAGCAGTGAAGCGCTTCAGGTGTCTGGGGCCAACGTCCTGACTTTC	CASSEALQVSGANVLTF
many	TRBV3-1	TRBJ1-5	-	TGTGCCAGCAGCCTTAATAGCAATCAGCCCCAGCATTTT	CASSLNSNQPQHF
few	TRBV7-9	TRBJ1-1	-	TGTGCCAGCAGCTTATCCCCAGACAGGCTAAAGGAAGCTTTCTTT	CASSLSPDRLKEAFF
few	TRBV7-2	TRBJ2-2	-	TGTGCCAGCAGCTCACAGAGGAACACCGGGGAGCTGTTTTTT	CASSSQRNTGELFF
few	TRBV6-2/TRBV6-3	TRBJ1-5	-	TGTGCCAGCAGCGCGCGGTTAGGGGCCCCCCAGCATTTT	CASSARLGAPQHF
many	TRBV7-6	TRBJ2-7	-	TGTGCCAGCAGCTCCTTTAGAGGTTACGAGCAGTACTTC	CASSSFRGYEQYF
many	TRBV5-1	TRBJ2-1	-	TGCGCCAGCAGCTCGTACGAGGGACTGTACTCCTACAATGAGCAGTTCTTC	CASSSYEGLYSYNEQFF
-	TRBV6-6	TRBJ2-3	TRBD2	TGTGCCAGCAGTCCCCCCCGGAGGCATTTGCGGGGGGCAAGAGATACGCAGTATTTT	CASSPPRRHLRGARDTQYF
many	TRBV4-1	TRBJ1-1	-	TGCGCCAGCAGCCAAGATTGGCATCGGAACACTGAAGCTTTCTTT	CASSQDWHRNTEAFF
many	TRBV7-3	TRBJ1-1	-	TGTGCCAGCAGCTTAACCCGGACGAGTTCTTCTATGAACACTGAAGCTTTCTTT	CASSLTRTSSSMNTEAFF
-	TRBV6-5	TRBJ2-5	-	TGTGCCAGCAGTTACAGCAAAGAGACCCAGTACTTC	CASSYSKETQYF
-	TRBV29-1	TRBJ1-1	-	TGCAGCGTTGTCGGAACTGCGGAAGCTTTCTTT	CSVVGTAEAFF
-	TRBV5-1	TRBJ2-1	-	TGCGCCAGCAGCTTGGACAGGGACAATGAGCAGTTCTTC	CASSLDRDNEQFF
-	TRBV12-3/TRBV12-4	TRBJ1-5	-	TGTGCCAGCAGTCCAGTCCAACAGCCCCAGCATTTT	CASSPVQQPQHF
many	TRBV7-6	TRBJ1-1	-	TGTGCCAGCAGCTCGACTACATCGAACACTGAAGCTTTCTTT	CASSSTTSNTEAFF
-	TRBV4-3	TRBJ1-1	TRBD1	TGCGCCAGCAGCCCCACATTATCAGGGGGACGGCCTGAAGCTTTCTTT	CASSPTLSGGRPEAFF
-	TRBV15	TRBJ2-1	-	TGTGCCACCAGCATGAAATATTACAATGAGCAGTTCTTC	CATSMKYYNEQFF
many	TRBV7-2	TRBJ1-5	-	TGTGCCAGCAGCTTAGGTGGACCGCAGCCCCAGCATTTT	CASSLGGPQPQHF
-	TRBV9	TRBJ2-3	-	TGTGCCAGCAGCGTTGGGGGCTTCACAGATACGCAGTATTTT	CASSVGGFTDTQYF
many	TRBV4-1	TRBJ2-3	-	TGCGCCAGCAGCCAAGGACTAGTGTCAACAGATACGCAGTATTTT	CASSQGLVSTDTQYF
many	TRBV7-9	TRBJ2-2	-	TGTGCCAGCAGCTTACGCGGTGCTTGGACCGGGGAGCTGTTTTTT	CASSLRGAWTGELFF
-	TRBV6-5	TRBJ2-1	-	TGTGCCAGCAGCGACCCACCCACAAATGAGCAGTTCTTC	CASSDPPTNEQFF
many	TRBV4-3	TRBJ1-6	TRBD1	TGCGCCAGCAGCCAAACAACAGGGGCCTCCTCCTATAATTCACCCCTCCACTTT	CASSQTTGASSYNSPLHF
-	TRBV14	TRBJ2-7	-	TGTGCCAGCGTACTGCAGGACGTACACTCCTACGAGCAGTACTTC	CASVLQDVHSYEQYF
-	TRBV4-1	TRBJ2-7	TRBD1	TGCGCCAGCAGCCAGCCCGGGACAGTGGGCGAGCAGTACTTC	CASSQPGTVGEQYF